The clone carrying this TCR beta chain was observed many times. What it recognizes is unknown. The sample is drawn from a study of post-analysis software for immune sequencing data. Study-wide background: Relapsing-remitting, secondary progressive and progressive-relapsing multiple sclerosis courses were included. Whole-study findings and limits: With F measure, samples from one preparation batch clustered together strongly. TRBV5-6, TRBV5-1 and TRBV20-1 were among four to six TRBV segments more frequent in patients than controls.

Germline V gives CDR1 SQVTM, CDR2 ANQGSEA. The CDR3 has 14 residues. V trimming: 5 bases; J trimming: 2 bases; junction bases outside the gene matches: 7. Unique molecular identifiers were present in the TCR beta cDNA libraries. TCRdb reanalysed the PCR reads using MiXCR and keeps one entry per CDR3 protein. The data show roughly 700,000 distinct CDR3 sequences, about 27% seen once. The chain recombines TRBV29-1 with TRBJ2-5; TRBD2 matches at 8 bases. Sequencing was carried out using blood. The receptor comes from a girl aged 5-17 years with multiple sclerosis. In DNA form, the CDR3 reads TGCAGCGTTCCTGGACTAGCCTATCAAGAGACCCAGTACTTC. Translated, it gives CSVPGLAYQETQYF. Supplemented by reference TRBV29-1 and TRBJ2-5, the full variable domain reads SAVISQKPSRDICQRGTSLTIQCQVDSQVTMMFWYRQQPGQSLTLIATANQGSEATYESGFVIDKFPISRPNLTFSTLTVSNMSPEDSSIYLCSVPGLAYQETQYFGPGTRLLVL.